These 9 T cell receptor beta chains originate from one sample sequenced in a study of T cell clonotyping in hematopoietic cell transplantation (dated by TCRdb to the early 2020s). The time point label, read with the paper, signifies: 180 days after allo-HCT. Library preparation was by the immunoSEQ multiplex PCR assay. The table was pulled from immuneACCESS by TCRdb, which kept in-frame rearrangements only. Such tables lose some clones; where checked, under half of the loss comes from unresolved V genes, and the rest has no known cause. The sample yields around 4,800 clones; 15% to 20% were counted once. Jointly, the top ten make up roughly a fifth of the sample. The source was PBMCs, collected 180 days after allogeneic stem cell transplant. The origin of the receptors is a male patient in his late teens or twenties who had an allogeneic stem cell transplant, so the T cells may come from the graft donor. Some clones in this sample may be carry-over from other donors' samples.

J is TRBJ2-1 and V is TRBV30; no firm D call. CDR1 is GTSNPN, CDR2 SVGIG, per germline (reference sequence). V was clipped by 5 bases and J by 0 bases, with 11 bases between them. The CDR3 spans 14 residues. CDR3 loop: CAWGDLSSYNEQFF. CDR3 sequence (DNA): TGTGCCTGGGGTGACCTGAGCTCCTACAATGAGCAGTTCTTC.

This clone was recorded a few times. The rearrangement joins TRBV29-1 to TRBJ1-5; 9 positions match TRBD1. Per the germline V gene, CDR1 is SQVTM and CDR2 is ANQGSEA. The trim removed 6 bases at V and 9 bases at J, leaving 6 bases unmatched. CDR3 length: 12 residues. The CDR3 region is CSVGDRERPQHF. CDR3 in DNA: TGCAGCGTAGGGGACAGGGAAAGGCCCCAGCATTTT.

By share, this clone ranks as medium-sized. This chain connects TRBV30 to TRBJ2-4, with D perhaps matching TRBD1 (5 bases). Trimming took 5 bases from V and 8 from J, leaving 13 bases between them. The length of the CDR3 is 12 residues. CDR1 and CDR2 from the germline V gene are GTSNPN and SVGIG (reference sequence). CDR3: CAWGALGDIQYF. CDR3 DNA sequence: TGTGCCTGGGGGGCCCTAGGGGACATTCAGTACTTC.

The rearrangement links TRBV7-3 to TRBJ1-1; maybe TRBD1 (5 bases). This CDR3 has 13 residues. The ends were cut back, 3 bases at V and 4 bases at J, with 9 bases in the middle. Germline V CDR1 and CDR2: SGHTA, FQGTGA. CDR3 region: CASSFSGTTEAFF. Here the CDR3 DNA reads TGTGCCAGCAGCTTCTCGGGGACCACTGAAGCTTTCTTT.

The CDR3 protein is CALGGRSDEQFF. DNA of the CDR3: TGTGCCTTAGGGGGGCGCAGCGATGAGCAGTTCTTC. This chain links TRBV30 with TRBJ2-1; possibly TRBD1 or TRBD2 for D (6 bases each). This CDR3 is 12 amino acids long. The V end lost 7 bases, the J end lost 8 bases, and 15 bases lay between the germline ends. Germline V gene lookup returns CDR1 GTSNPN and CDR2 SVGIG (reference sequence).

This clone was detected a few times. The rearrangement links TRBV7-9 to TRBJ1-2; D is unresolved. Germline loops: CDR1 SEHNR, CDR2 FQNEAQ (reference sequence). The CDR3 has 16 residues. V shed 0 bases and J shed 1 base, with 12 bases lying between them. For the CDR3, the DNA is TGTGCCAGCAGCTTAGCGCCAGAGGATCTTAACTATGGCTACACCTTC. This codes for CASSLAPEDLNYGYTF.

The chain employs TRBV4-3 and TRBJ2-6; D call uncertain. From germline, CDR1 is LGHNA and CDR2 YSLEER. V was pared by 3 bases and J by 0 bases, with 9 bases between. The CDR3 is 16 residues long. The CDR3 sequence is CASSQTPFSGANVLTF. The DNA for the CDR3 is TGCGCCAGCAGCCAGACACCCTTCTCTGGGGCCAACGTCCTGACTTTC.

The J gene is TRBJ2-1, the V gene TRBV30; the D gene is possibly TRBD2 (7 bases). The CDR3 runs to 15 residues. CDR1 is GTSNPN and CDR2 is SVGIG in the germline V gene (reference sequence). Between the trimmed V and J ends, which lost 3 bases and 4 bases, there was a span of 16 bases. CDR3 sequence reads: CAWRGGGLDYNEQFF. DNA for the CDR3: TGTGCCTGGAGAGGGGGGGGGCTAGATTACAATGAGCAGTTCTTC.

The chain joins TRBV6-5 to TRBJ2-3, with D unresolved. Per the germline V gene, CDR1 is MNHEY and CDR2 is SVGAGI. The CDR3 is 13 residues long. V dropped 3 bases and J dropped 2 bases, with 6 bases sitting between them. CDR3 region: CASSYGFTDTQYF. The CDR3 coding sequence is TGTGCCAGCAGTTATGGTTTCACAGATACGCAGTATTTT.